A single sample is the source of the 16 T cell receptor beta chains below, sequenced in a study of cytomegalovirus exposure and HLA in healthy donors. Amplification used 60 Vbeta primers and 13 Jbeta primers. Method: immunoSEQ multiplex PCR; TCRdb's copy keeps in-frame clones and lacks some. The sample has roughly 80,000 clones; about four fifths are singletons. Input material: PBMCs. The source is a man aged 35-49 years in good health and CMV-seronegative.

About this clone itself: The sample has other DNA sequences that encode this CDR3 too. The chain combines TRBV9 with TRBJ2-1; 8 bases line up with TRBD2. The CDR3 loop spans 17 amino acids. Losses at the gene ends were 4 bases for V and 0 bases for J; bases not matched to a gene: 9. Germline CDR1 SGDLS, CDR2 YYNGEE. The CDR3 region is CASSTSLAGSSYNEQFF. CDR3 sequence (DNA): TGTGCCAGCAGCACCTCATTAGCGGGAAGCTCCTACAATGAGCAGTTCTTC.

V gene TRBV4-2 combines with J gene TRBJ1-3; 8 bases fit TRBD1. This CDR3 has 16 residues. V lost 4 bases and J lost 2; bases outside the gene matches: 7. Germline loops: CDR1 LGHNA, CDR2 YNFKEQ. In nucleotides, the CDR3 is TGTGCCAGCAGCCCATCAGACAGGGGCCCTGGAAACACCATATATTTT. Translating gives CASSPSDRGPGNTIYF.

This chain links TRBV15 with TRBJ1-1; no definite D call. The V end lost 1 base, the J end lost 10 bases, and 13 bases lay between the germline ends. Germline V gene data show CDR1 as LNHNV and CDR2 as YYDKDF (reference sequence). The CDR3 spans 13 residues. The CDR3 loop reads CATSRGQRNGAFF. The CDR3 DNA follows: TGTGCCACCAGCAGAGGCCAGCGTAACGGAGCTTTCTTT.

The rearrangement uses TRBV6-4 and TRBJ1-1; D is unresolved. The CDR3 totals 13 residues. Germline CDR1 and CDR2: MRHNA and SNTAGT. The V end was cut by 6 bases, the J end by 1 base, with 9 bases between. DNA for the CDR3: TGTGCCAGCAGCGTTACAGAGAACACTGAAGCTTTCTTT. Its protein is CASSVTENTEAFF.

This chain uses TRBV5-1 with TRBJ2-2; D call uncertain. V was clipped by 0 bases and J by 1 base, with 4 bases between them. In germline, CDR1 is SGHRS, CDR2 YFSETQ. This CDR3 spans 14 amino acids. This chain's CDR3 is CASSLDQNTGELFF. The CDR3 DNA is TGCGCCAGCAGCTTGGATCAGAACACCGGGGAGCTGTTTTTT.

The rearrangement joins TRBV5-6 to TRBJ1-2; D may be TRBD1 (5 bases). Trimming shortened V by 1 base and J by 4 bases, and 11 bases separated the two germline ends. Per germline, CDR1 SGHDT and CDR2 YYEEEE. CDR3 length: 14 amino acids. CDR3 residues: CASSLWGGSYGYTF. For the CDR3, the DNA is TGTGCCAGCAGCTTGTGGGGCGGTAGCTATGGCTACACCTTC.

The chain joins TRBV4-3 to TRBJ1-2; 10 positions agree with TRBD1. The CDR3 extends over 15 amino acids. J gave up 2 bases and V 7 bases, and 7 bases lay outside the gene matches. Germline CDR1 LGHNA, CDR2 YSLEER. The CDR3 loop reads CASTLRTGGNYGYTF. CDR3 coding DNA: TGCGCCAGCACGCTACGGACAGGGGGAAACTATGGCTACACCTTC.

The V and J genes are TRBV6-6 and TRBJ2-7; 7 bases align to TRBD1. Germline CDR1 reads MNHNY; CDR2 reads SVGAGI (reference sequence). J was trimmed by 6 bases and V by 7 bases; bases with no gene match: 3. CDR3 size: 11 residues. The CDR3 nucleotides are TGTGCCAGCATAGCAGGGGGCGAGCAGTACTTC. Translating it yields CASIAGGEQYF.

The chain has TRBV5-1 and TRBJ1-5, with 8 bases fitting TRBD1. The CDR3 loop spans 14 amino acids. V shed 1 base and J 5 bases; nucleotides not matched to a gene: 2. The germline V gene encodes CDR1 SGHRS and CDR2 YFSETQ. The CDR3 DNA follows: TGCGCCAGCAGCTTGAAGGGACAGGATCAGCCCCAGCATTTT. Protein: CASSLKGQDQPQHF. The full variable domain, with the rest looked up from reference TRBV5-1 and TRBJ1-5, is KAGVTQTPRYLIKTRGQQVTLSCSPISGHRSVSWYQQTPGQGLQFLFEYFSETQRNKGNFPGRFSGRQFSNSRSEMNVSTLELGDSALYLCASSLKGQDQPQHFGDGTRLSIL.

This rearrangement joins TRBV6-5 to TRBJ1-2; 7 bases line up with TRBD1. This CDR3 region has 14 residues. CDR1 is MNHEY and CDR2 is SVGAGI in the germline V gene. Trimming took 2 bases from V and 0 from J; bases not matched to a gene: 0. This chain's CDR3 is CASSYGQANYGYTF. CDR3 DNA sequence: TGTGCCAGCAGTTACGGACAGGCTAACTATGGCTACACCTTC.

This sequence joins TRBV7-2 and TRBJ1-2; TRBD1 agrees at 10 bases. The germline CDR1 and CDR2 sequences are SGHTA and FQGNSA. Trimming removed 5 bases from V and 7 bases from J; junction bases left unmatched: 4. CDR3 length: 13 amino acids. The chain's CDR3 is CASSRGQGRGYTF. DNA of the CDR3: TGTGCCAGCAGCCGGGGACAGGGGCGTGGCTACACCTTC. The whole variable domain, remainder taken from reference TRBV7-2 and TRBJ1-2, is GAGVSQSPSNKVTEKGKDVELRCDPISGHTALYWYRQSLGQGLEFLIYFQGNSAPDKSGLPSDRFSAERTGGSVSTLTIQRTQQEDSAVYLCASSRGQGRGYTFGSGTRLTVV.

The chain joins TRBV5-4 to TRBJ2-5; no clear D. This CDR3 spans 16 amino acids. Trimming took 2 bases from V and 1 from J, leaving 15 bases between them. From germline, CDR1 is SGHNT and CDR2 YYREEE (reference sequence). The CDR3 spells CASSFDTALLQETQYF. The CDR3 region has the DNA TGTGCCAGCAGCTTTGATACAGCTCTTCTCCAAGAGACCCAGTACTTC.

This clone was observed a single time. The CDR3 DNA follows: TGTGCCAGCTCACCACGCCAGGGCTACCAAGAGACCCAGTACTTC. The encoded protein is CASSPRQGYQETQYF. The chain couples TRBV18 to TRBJ2-5; a possible D gene is TRBD1 (5 bases). The CDR3 length is 15 residues. Germline loops: CDR1 KGHSH, CDR2 LQKENI. Trimming shortened V by 1 base and J by 0 bases, and 9 bases separated the two germline ends. The variable domain in full, with the rest retrieved from reference TRBV18 and TRBJ2-5, is NAGVMQNPRHLVRRRGQEARLRCSPMKGHSHVYWYRQLPEEGLKFMVYLQKENIIDESGMPKERFSAEFPKEGPSILRIQQVVRGDSAAYFCASSPRQGYQETQYFGPGTRLLVL.

The V call is TRBV5-4, the J call TRBJ2-7, with D possibly TRBD2 on 6 matching bases. V was pared by 4 bases and J by 1 base, with 12 bases between. Germline V gene lookup returns CDR1 SGHNT and CDR2 YYREEE (reference sequence). CDR3 length equals 14 residues. CDR3 protein: CASSAPGGSYEQYF. As DNA, the CDR3 is TGTGCCAGCAGCGCCCCCGGGGGATCCTACGAGCAGTACTTC.

The CDR3 DNA reads TGTGCCAGCAGTTTCACCTCTCCGGGGGGTGAAGCTTTCTTT. Amino acid sequence: CASSFTSPGGEAFF. This chain joins TRBV6-6 and TRBJ1-1; the D gene is possibly TRBD1 (5 bases). V was cut by 4 bases and J by 7 bases, with 16 bases left in between. The germline CDR1 and CDR2 sequences are MNHNY and SVGAGI (reference sequence). This CDR3 is 14 amino acids long.

The chain combines TRBV30 with TRBJ2-5, with TRBD2 as a possible D gene (7 bases). The J call may be faulty, since TRBJ2-7 better matches the DNA end. CDR1 is GTSNPN and CDR2 is SVGIG in the germline V gene (reference sequence). The CDR3 loop spans 12 amino acids. CDR3 nucleotides: TGTGCCTGGAGCTCGGGGGGCCCCGAGCAGTACTTC. Its translation: CAWSSGGPEQYF.